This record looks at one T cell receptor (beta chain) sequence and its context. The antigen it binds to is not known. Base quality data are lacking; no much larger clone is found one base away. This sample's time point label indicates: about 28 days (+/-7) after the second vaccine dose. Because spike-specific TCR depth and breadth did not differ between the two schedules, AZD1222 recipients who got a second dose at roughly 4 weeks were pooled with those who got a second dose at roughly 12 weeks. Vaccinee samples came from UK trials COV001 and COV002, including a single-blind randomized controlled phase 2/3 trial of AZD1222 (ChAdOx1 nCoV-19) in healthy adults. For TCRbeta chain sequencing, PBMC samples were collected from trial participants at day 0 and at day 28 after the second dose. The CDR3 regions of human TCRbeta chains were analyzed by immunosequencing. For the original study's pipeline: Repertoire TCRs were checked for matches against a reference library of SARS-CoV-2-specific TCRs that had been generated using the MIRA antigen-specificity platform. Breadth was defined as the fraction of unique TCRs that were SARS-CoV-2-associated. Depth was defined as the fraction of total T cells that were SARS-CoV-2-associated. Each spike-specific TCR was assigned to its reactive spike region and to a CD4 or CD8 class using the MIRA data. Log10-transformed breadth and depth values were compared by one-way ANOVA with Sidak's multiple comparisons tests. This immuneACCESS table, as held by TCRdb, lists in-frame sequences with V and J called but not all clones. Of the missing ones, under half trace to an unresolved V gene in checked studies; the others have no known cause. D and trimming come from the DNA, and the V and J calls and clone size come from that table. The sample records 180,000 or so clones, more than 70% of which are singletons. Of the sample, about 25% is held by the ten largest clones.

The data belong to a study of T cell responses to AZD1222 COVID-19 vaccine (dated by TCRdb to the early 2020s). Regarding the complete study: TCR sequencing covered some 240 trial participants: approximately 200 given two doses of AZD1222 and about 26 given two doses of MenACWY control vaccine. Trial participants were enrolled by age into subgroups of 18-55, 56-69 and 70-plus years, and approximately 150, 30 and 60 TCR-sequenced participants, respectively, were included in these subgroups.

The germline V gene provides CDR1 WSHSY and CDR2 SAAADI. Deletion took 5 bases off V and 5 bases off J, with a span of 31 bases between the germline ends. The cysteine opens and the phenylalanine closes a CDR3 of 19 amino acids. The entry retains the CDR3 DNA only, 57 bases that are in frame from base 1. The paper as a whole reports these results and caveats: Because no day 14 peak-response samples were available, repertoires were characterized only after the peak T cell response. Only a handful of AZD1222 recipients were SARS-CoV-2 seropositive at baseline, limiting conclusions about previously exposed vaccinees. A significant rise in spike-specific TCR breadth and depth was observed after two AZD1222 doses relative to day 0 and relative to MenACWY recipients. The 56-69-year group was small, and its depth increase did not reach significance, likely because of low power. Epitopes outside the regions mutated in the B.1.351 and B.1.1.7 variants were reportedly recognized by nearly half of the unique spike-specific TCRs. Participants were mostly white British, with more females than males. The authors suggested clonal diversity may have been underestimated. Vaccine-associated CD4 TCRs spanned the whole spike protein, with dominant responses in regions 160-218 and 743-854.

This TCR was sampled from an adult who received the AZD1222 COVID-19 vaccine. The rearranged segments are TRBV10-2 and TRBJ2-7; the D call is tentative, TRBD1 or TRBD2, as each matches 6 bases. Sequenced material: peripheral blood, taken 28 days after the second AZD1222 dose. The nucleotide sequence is TGCGCCAGCAGTCCAAGTCTAAGGGGGGCGAGGGGCGGTAGGGACGAGCAGTACTTC. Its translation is CASSPSLRGARGGRDEQYF.